This is a list of T cell receptor beta chains from one sample in a study of OX40 agonist ivuxolimab in advanced cancers. Using immunoSEQ multiplex PCR, the repertoire was profiled, and TCRdb retains in-frame clones only, with some absent. The sample contains 57,000 or so clones, under 85% of which appear only once. The specimen was CD4+ or CD8+ T cells sorted from blood, collected in a trial of the OX40 agonist ivuxolimab. The receptor source for this set is an adult with an advanced solid tumor such as melanoma, head and neck, liver or kidney cancer. Each CDR3 is given with its conserved first and last residue.

v_gene	j_gene	CDR3aa
TRBV2	TRBJ2-7	CASSIDRNEQYF
TRBV2	TRBJ1-3	CASKGGGNTIYF
TRBV29-1	TRBJ2-7	CSARASGGSFYEQYF
TRBV5-6	TRBJ2-3	CASSLFGGAPDTQYF
TRBV5-1	TRBJ2-1	CASSLDTSGVYEQFF
TRBV5-1	TRBJ1-4	CASSPAVRGELANEKLFF
TRBV14	TRBJ1-1	CASSQDLVPEAFF
TRBV11-2	TRBJ2-7	CASSLSGYEQYF
TRBV19	TRBJ1-3	CASSSGGPGNTIYF
TRBV28	TRBJ1-2	CASGDGTGFYGYTF
TRBV19	TRBJ1-2	CASEPGQGASYGYTF
TRBV27	TRBJ1-1	CASSLQGRVEVNTEAFF
TRBV6-1	.	CASGESSSYEQYF
TRBV18	TRBJ1-4	CASSLFPRDGREKLFF